A single sample gave rise to the 25 T cell receptor beta chains below, sequenced in a study of spatial heterogeneity in lung cancer (dated by TCRdb to the late 2010s). To prepare the library, 5' RACE was applied. The instrument was a NextSeq 500. TCRdb reworked the public reads: Q25 trimming with fastp, MiXCR clone assembly, productive beta chains retained. One record per CDR3 amino acid sequence lists the most common genes and DNA. For this sample the table gives approximately 7,100 distinct CDR3 sequences, of which roughly 3.7% were detected only once. The ten most abundant clones make up roughly 25% of the sample. The sample's time point label is to be understood as: sample taken at primary tumor resection. Whole RNA extracted from tumor and nontumor lung tissue, or from cryopreserved PBMC samples, was used for TCR sequencing without cell sorting. The sequencing here drew on normal lung tissue next to the tumor, taken at surgery. The receptor source for this set is a female donor with early-stage non-small cell lung cancer.

This clonotype was counted at least ten times. With the library built for alpha chains, this beta chain is off target and its frequency is not meaningful. CDR3 in DNA: TGTGCCAGCAGCCGAACGACTAGCGGTTACTATAACACCGGGGAGCTGTTTTTT. Translated: CASSRTTSGYYNTGELFF. This sequence joins TRBV11-1 and TRBJ2-2; 9 bases agree with TRBD2. V lost 5 bases to trimming and J lost 2 bases; unmatched junction nucleotides: 12. The V gene's germline CDR1 is SGHAT and CDR2 FQDESV (reference sequence). This CDR3 has 18 amino acids.

In its sample, this clonotype ranks as medium-sized (0.01 to 0.1%). This beta chain is a stray read from a library made for alpha chains; its abundance is not meaningful. The chain uses TRBV5-1 and TRBJ1-3; 8 positions match TRBD1. This CDR3 region has 17 residues. Germline V gene data show CDR1 as SGHRS and CDR2 as YFSETQ. V lost 4 bases and J lost 0; bases outside the gene matches: 9. CDR3 region: CASSLGQGSLSGNTIYF. The CDR3 DNA is TGCGCCAGCAGCCTCGGACAGGGAAGCCTCTCTGGAAACACCATATATTTT. The full variable domain, with the rest looked up from reference TRBV5-1 and TRBJ1-3, is KAGVTQTPRYLIKTRGQQVTLSCSPISGHRSVSWYQQTPGQGLQFLFEYFSETQRNKGNFPGRFSGRQFSNSRSEMNVSTLELGDSALYLCASSLGQGSLSGNTIYFGEGSWLTVV.

Sample share makes this clonotype medium-sized (0.01 to 0.1%). This beta chain appears as a stray read in a library generated for alpha chains; its size is not informative. The rearrangement joins TRBV28 to TRBJ2-2, with no clear D. The CDR3 is 15 amino acids. CDR1 is MDHEN and CDR2 is SYDVKM in the germline V gene. Trimming shortened V by 9 bases and J by 0 bases, and 14 bases separated the two germline ends. The CDR3 DNA follows: TGTGCCAGTAATCGACAACTATCGAACACCGGGGAGCTGTTTTTT. Translated, it gives CASNRQLSNTGELFF. Supplemented by reference TRBV28 and TRBJ2-2, the full variable domain reads DVKVTQSSRYLVKRTGEKVFLECVQDMDHENMFWYRQDPGLGLRLIYFSYDVKMKEKGDIPEGYSVSREKKERFSLILESASTNQTSMYLCASNRQLSNTGELFFGEGSRLTVL.

This clonotype was recorded at least ten times. The size of this beta chain means little, since it is a stray read in a library made for alpha chains. CDR3 coding DNA: TGTGCCAGCACCCCGACGGCGGGGGCCGGAGATACGCAGTATTTT. Amino acids: CASTPTAGAGDTQYF. The chain joins TRBV6-6 to TRBJ2-3; a possible D gene is TRBD2 (7 bases). CDR1 MNHNY and CDR2 SVGAGI come from the germline V gene (reference sequence). The V and J ends lost 7 bases and 5 bases respectively, with 19 bases between them. This CDR3 spans 15 amino acids.

This clonotype appeared many times. This beta chain came through as a stray read in a library set up for alpha chains, and its size says little. The rearrangement links TRBV12-3 or TRBV12-4 to TRBJ2-5; D is unclear. The CDR3 consists of 13 residues. Deletions cut 10 bases from V and 0 bases from J, with 12 bases between. Here the CDR3 reads CATLGPYQETQYF. CDR3 coding DNA: TGTGCCACGCTCGGCCCCTACCAAGAGACCCAGTACTTC.

This clonotype rates as medium-sized. This beta chain turned up in a library designed for alpha chains; as an off-target read, its abundance says little. CDR3 residues: CASSLGDRLYEQYF. Written as DNA, the CDR3 is TGTGCCAGCAGTTTAGGGGACAGGCTTTACGAGCAGTACTTC. J is TRBJ2-7 and V is TRBV28; 8 nucleotides align to TRBD1. V lost 2 bases and J lost 4; bases outside the gene matches: 4. The CDR3 is made up of 14 amino acids. Germline CDR1 reads MDHEN; CDR2 reads SYDVKM.

The sample holds many counts of this clonotype. Little can be read into the size of this beta chain, an off-target read in a library designed for alpha chains. The chain uses TRBV7-2 and TRBJ2-3; 8 bases align to TRBD2. The germline V gene has CDR1 SGHTA and CDR2 FQGNSA. The CDR3 totals 15 residues. V lost 3 bases and J lost 5; bases outside the gene matches: 7. The CDR3 DNA sequence: TGTGCCAGCAGCTTCACGGGGGGGCTAGGAGATACGCAGTATTTT. This translates into CASSFTGGLGDTQYF.

This clonotype ranks as medium-sized. This beta chain was picked up by a library intended for alpha chains and is off target, so its count carries little meaning. V and J are TRBV2 and TRBJ1-1; possible D gene TRBD1, 5 bases. The CDR3 extends over 14 amino acids. V was trimmed by 6 bases and J by 6 bases, leaving 17 bases between them. Germline CDR1 and CDR2: SNHLY and FYNNEI. The CDR3 nucleotides read TGTGCCAGCAGACCTGGGACGGCGTACCCTGAAGCTTTCTTT. Translated: CASRPGTAYPEAFF.

This clonotype was recorded many times. Being off target in a library aimed at alpha chains, this beta chain has a size of little meaning. V is TRBV19 and J is TRBJ1-5, with TRBD1 as a possible D gene (5 bases). Germline V gene lookup returns CDR1 LNHDA and CDR2 SQIVND (reference sequence). With 2 bases removed from V and 5 bases from J, the gap between germline ends came to 13 bases. The CDR3 length is 15 residues. The CDR3 nucleotides read TGTGCCAGTAGTATAACCCAGGGTGAGGATCAGCCCCAGCATTTT. It encodes CASSITQGEDQPQHF.

In its sample, this clonotype was seen many times. In a library made to pick up alpha chains, this beta chain is a stray read with a size that means little. J is TRBJ2-5 and V is TRBV6-5, with no clear D. This CDR3 has 14 residues. The germline CDR1 and CDR2 sequences are MNHEY and SVGAGI. The germline V and J ends were trimmed by 4 bases and 3 bases, with 12 bases remaining between them. The DNA of the CDR3 is TGTGCCAGCAGTTCCCCTAGGGCAGAAGAGACCCAGTACTTC. Translated, it gives CASSSPRAEETQYF.

This clonotype occurred many times. This beta chain was picked up by a library intended for alpha chains and is off target, so its count carries little meaning. The chain is built from TRBV3-1 and TRBJ2-1; TRBD1 aligns across 7 bases. Germline CDR1 is LGHDT and CDR2 is YNNKEL (reference sequence). V was pared by 4 bases and J by 2 bases, with 2 bases of the junction left unmatched. The CDR3 is 14 amino acids. CDR3 residues: CASSPGTAYNEQFF. The CDR3 DNA reads as TGTGCCAGCAGCCCGGGGACAGCCTACAATGAGCAGTTCTTC.

This clonotype was seen ten or more times. The library was prepared for alpha chains; this beta chain is a stray read, so its frequency means little. The J gene is TRBJ2-3, the V gene TRBV5-1; 8 bases map to TRBD2. The germline V gene encodes CDR1 SGHRS and CDR2 YFSETQ. V was clipped by 0 bases and J by 3 bases; unmatched bases: 6. CDR3 size: 16 residues. In DNA form, the CDR3 reads TGCGCCAGCAGCTTGGTCGGGGGGGCGCGAACAGATACGCAGTATTTT. Residues: CASSLVGGARTDTQYF. Complete variable domain (other parts from reference TRBV5-1 and TRBJ2-3): KAGVTQTPRYLIKTRGQQVTLSCSPISGHRSVSWYQQTPGQGLQFLFEYFSETQRNKGNFPGRFSGRQFSNSRSEMNVSTLELGDSALYLCASSLVGGARTDTQYFGPGTRLTVL.

This clonotype showed up many times. This beta chain lies outside the target of a library built for alpha chains; its clone size means little. The CDR3: CASSYRLAGKQFF. The DNA of the CDR3 is TGTGCCAGCAGTTACCGGCTAGCGGGGAAGCAGTTCTTC. The chain combines TRBV6-5 with TRBJ2-1; 9 bases match TRBD2. There are 13 residues in the CDR3. From germline, CDR1 is MNHEY and CDR2 SVGAGI. J gave up 11 bases and V 2 bases, and 4 bases lay outside the gene matches.

By share, this clonotype counts as medium-sized (0.01 to 0.1%). As an off-target read in a library built for alpha chains, this beta chain has a frequency of little significance. The gene calls are TRBV19 and TRBJ2-1; the match to TRBD2 covers 9 bases. With 1 base clipped from V and 7 bases from J, the junction kept 8 bases outside the gene matches. Germline lookup yields CDR1 LNHDA and CDR2 SQIVND (reference sequence). The CDR3 is 16 amino acids. For the CDR3, the DNA is TGTGCCAGTAGTATAGTGATGGCGGGGGGGCCTAATGAGCAGTTCTTC. Protein sequence: CASSIVMAGGPNEQFF.

This clonotype has a count of ten or more. This beta chain is an off-target read within a library intended for alpha chains, so its frequency means little. J is TRBJ2-1 and V is TRBV20-1; D unresolved. CDR3 size: 13 residues. Germline values: CDR1 DFQATT, CDR2 SNEGSKA (reference sequence). With 2 bases removed from V and 4 bases from J, the gap between germline ends came to 9 bases. The CDR3, as DNA: TGCAGTGCTAGAATCCGCCTTTACAATGAGCAGTTCTTC. It is translated as CSARIRLYNEQFF.

This clonotype is termed medium-sized. Found in a library prepared for alpha chains, this beta chain is an off-target read, and its abundance has little meaning. The V and J genes are TRBV5-8 and TRBJ1-5, with TRBD1 matching over 9 bases. The CDR3 loop spans 13 amino acids. In germline, CDR1 is SGHTS, CDR2 YDEGEE. V was clipped by 5 bases and J by 6 bases; unmatched bases: 3. The CDR3 loop reads CASSTGGLQPQHF. CDR3 DNA sequence: TGTGCCAGCAGTACAGGGGGCCTTCAGCCCCAGCATTTT.

In this sample, this clonotype turned up many times. This beta chain appears as a stray read in a library generated for alpha chains; its size is not informative. The rearrangement joins TRBV4-3 to TRBJ2-2; D remains unclear. Germline CDR1 is LGHNA and CDR2 is YSLEER. The length of the CDR3 is 13 residues. V was trimmed by 0 bases and J by 7 bases, leaving 6 bases between them. The CDR3 DNA is TGCGCCAGCAGCCAAGATATTGTCGGGGAGCTGTTTTTT. Protein product: CASSQDIVGELFF.

The sample holds a few counts of this clonotype. Being off target in a library aimed at alpha chains, this beta chain has a size of little meaning. V gene TRBV10-3 combines with J gene TRBJ1-2; no reliable D call. V was shortened by 4 bases and J by 8 bases, with 14 bases between the two germline ends. This CDR3 has 13 residues. Germline CDR1 is ENHRY and CDR2 is SYGVKD. The DNA of the CDR3 is TGTGCCATCAGTGCGACCTCCCGAGAGGGCTACACCTTC. This gives the protein CAISATSREGYTF.

By its share, this clonotype is medium-sized. Little can be read into the size of this beta chain, an off-target read in a library designed for alpha chains. The V call is TRBV28, the J call TRBJ1-1, with 10 bases identical to TRBD1. The ends lost 5 bases at V and 3 bases at J; junction bases unmatched: 3. The germline V gene encodes CDR1 MDHEN and CDR2 SYDVKM. The CDR3 runs 14 residues. CDR3 coding DNA: TGTGCCAGCAGTAGGACAGGGGGGGACACTGAAGCTTTCTTT. Translation gives CASSRTGGDTEAFF.

This clonotype was observed many times. The library was built for alpha chains, so this beta chain is an off-target read and its size means little. The V and J genes are TRBV6-2 or TRBV6-3 and TRBJ1-1, with a possible D match to TRBD1 (5 bases). Germline loops: CDR1 MNHEY, CDR2 SVGEGT. V shed 7 bases and J shed 6 bases, with 15 bases lying between them. The CDR3 sequence is 13 residues long. The CDR3 sequence is CASKQGVNSEAFF. The CDR3 DNA is TGTGCCAGCAAGCAGGGTGTAAATTCTGAAGCTTTCTTT.

This clonotype was observed at least ten times. Because the library targeted alpha chains, this beta chain is an off-target read whose size means little. The chain combines TRBV7-2 with TRBJ2-7; no definite D call. Germline CDR1 SGHTA, CDR2 FQGNSA. V was cut by 1 base and J by 4 bases, with 8 bases left in between. The CDR3 spans 13 residues. CDR3 sequence: CASSLESRYEQYF. For the CDR3, the DNA is TGTGCCAGCAGCTTAGAATCGCGATACGAGCAGTACTTC.

By share, this clonotype counts as medium-sized. This beta chain appears as a stray read in a library generated for alpha chains; its size is not informative. The V and J genes are TRBV11-2 and TRBJ2-2; D remains unclear. This CDR3 comprises 13 residues. V was shortened by 3 bases and J by 8 bases, with 10 bases between the two germline ends. Germline values: CDR1 SGHAT, CDR2 FQNNGV. The chain's CDR3 is CASSFVGRGELFF. In DNA form, the CDR3 reads TGTGCCAGCAGCTTCGTTGGGCGGGGGGAGCTGTTTTTT.

Many counts were recorded for this clonotype. This beta chain is an unintended read in a library built for alpha chains; its size means little. This chain links TRBV7-8 with TRBJ1-2; tentative D call: TRBD1 (5 bases). The CDR3 runs 16 residues. Germline CDR1 and CDR2: SGHVS and FQNEAQ. V gave up 5 bases and J gave up 8 bases, with 24 bases separating them. CDR3 region: CASSPLRGPSEGGYTF. DNA for the CDR3: TGTGCCAGCAGCCCACTTCGCGGACCTTCAGAGGGGGGCTACACCTTC. The full variable domain, completed using reference TRBV7-8 and TRBJ1-2, is GAGVSQSPRYKVAKRGQDVALRCDPISGHVSLFWYQQALGQGPEFLTYFQNEAQLDKSGLPSDRFFAERPEGSVSTLKIQRTQQEDSAVYLCASSPLRGPSEGGYTFGSGTRLTVV.

Ten or more counts support this clonotype. The germline gene is not matched at one end of the junction; a read error may be the cause. This beta chain is an unintended read in a library built for alpha chains; its size means little. This chain uses TRBV28 with TRBJ1-2, with TRBD1 as a possible D gene (6 bases). CDR3 length: 13 residues. Germline V gene lookup returns CDR1 MDHEN and CDR2 SYDVKM. As DNA, the CDR3 is TGTGCCAGCCGACGGGCTAGACAGGAGGGCTCCACCTTC. Amino acid sequence: CASRRARQEGSTF.

This clonotype is medium-sized by share. The library was designed around alpha chains, so this beta chain is a stray read whose abundance carries little weight. The rearrangement links TRBV12-3 or TRBV12-4 to TRBJ2-2; D not certain. V was shortened by 8 bases and J by 5 bases, with 9 bases between the two germline ends. This CDR3 is 12 amino acids long. CDR3 region: CASSLMTGELFF. For the CDR3, the DNA is TGTGCCAGCTCGCTTATGACCGGGGAGCTGTTTTTT.